A single sample gave rise to the 24 T cell receptor beta chains below, sequenced in a study of T-cell reconstitution after alpha-beta-depleted transplantation in children. Researchers prepared the TCRbeta library using unique molecular identifiers, the study reports. TCRdb re-derived calls from the PCR reads in MiXCR, one entry per CDR3 protein. The sample lists 300,000 to 400,000 distinct CDR3 sequences; about 17% were seen once. This material consisted of PBMCs, mostly from graft donor cells, taken 360 days after TCRalphabeta/CD19-depleted stem cell transplant. These receptors came from a male patient aged 2 to 9 who had a stem cell transplant for acute lymphoblastic leukemia, so the T cells may come from the graft donor.

The chain recombines TRBV28 with TRBJ2-5, with TRBD2 matching over 9 bases. The CDR3 consists of 16 residues. Germline V CDR1 and CDR2: MDHEN, SYDVKM. Unmatched junction bases numbered 14, after V lost 7 bases and J lost 5 bases. The CDR3 sequence is CASIRSRAGGGETQYF. The CDR3 DNA is TGTGCCAGCATCCGGTCCCGAGCGGGAGGAGGTGAGACCCAGTACTTC. The whole variable domain, remainder taken from reference TRBV28 and TRBJ2-5, is DVKVTQSSRYLVKRTGEKVFLECVQDMDHENMFWYRQDPGLGLRLIYFSYDVKMKEKGDIPEGYSVSREKKERFSLILESASTNQTSMYLCASIRSRAGGGETQYFGPGTRLLVL.

In DNA, the CDR3 is TGCGCCAGCAGCTTGGAGCGGGGGGGCGTGAGCTACAATGAGCAGTTCTTC. It yields the protein CASSLERGGVSYNEQFF. J is TRBJ2-1 and V is TRBV5-1, with 10 bases identical to TRBD2. The germline V gene encodes CDR1 SGHRS and CDR2 YFSETQ. After removal of 0 bases from V and 3 bases from J, the junction contained 6 bases not matched to a gene. This CDR3 contains 17 residues.

This clonotype has just a few counts. The V gene is TRBV20-1, the J gene TRBJ2-1; TRBD2 matches at 8 bases. The V and J ends lost 7 bases and 4 bases, in that order; junction bases with no gene match: 3. Looked up from germline, CDR1 is DFQATT and CDR2 is SNEGSKA (reference sequence). The CDR3 extends over 12 amino acids. CDR3 DNA sequence: TGCAGTGTTAAGCGGGGGTACAATGAGCAGTTCTTC. Protein: CSVKRGYNEQFF.

The chain employs TRBV21-1 and TRBJ2-1. TRBV21-1 is classified as a pseudogene. The CDR3 contains 15 residues. The CDR3 DNA sequence: TGTGCCAGCAGCAAAAACCGGGGCTCCTACAATGAGCAGTTCTTC. It translates to CASSKNRGSYNEQFF.

The V gene is TRBV7-2, the J gene TRBJ2-2, with D possibly TRBD2 on 6 matching bases. The CDR3 loop spans 14 amino acids. The V gene's germline CDR1 is SGHTA and CDR2 FQGNSA. Trimming removed 8 bases from V and 5 bases from J, with 15 bases in between. DNA of the CDR3: TGTGCCAGCCTGATCGGGAGAAGGACCGGGGAGCTGTTTTTT. This translates into CASLIGRRTGELFF. Variable domain in full (rest from reference TRBV7-2 and TRBJ2-2): GAGVSQSPSNKVTEKGKDVELRCDPISGHTALYWYRQSLGQGLEFLIYFQGNSAPDKSGLPSDRFSAERTGGSVSTLTIQRTQQEDSAVYLCASLIGRRTGELFFGEGSRLTVL.

This clonotype came up a few times. The V gene is TRBV7-2, the J gene TRBJ2-3; 11 nucleotides line up with TRBD2. V gave up 5 bases and J gave up 4 bases; unmatched junction bases: 8. This CDR3 contains 16 residues. Germline loops: CDR1 SGHTA, CDR2 FQGNSA. The CDR3 loop is CASSLKLAGASDTQYF. CDR3 bases: TGTGCCAGCAGCCTCAAACTAGCGGGAGCGTCAGATACGCAGTATTTT.

This clonotype was seen a few times. The chain uses TRBV3-1 and TRBJ2-1; tentative D call: TRBD2 (5 bases). The CDR3 contains 17 residues. Trimming removed 1 base at V and 0 bases at J, with 13 bases between. Germline-derived CDR1 and CDR2 are LGHDT and YNNKEL (reference sequence). CDR3 nucleotide sequence: TGTGCCAGCAGCCAAGCCCGGAGCGGAAGCTCCTACAATGAGCAGTTCTTC. Translated, it gives CASSQARSGSSYNEQFF.

The table lists this clonotype with a few counts. This sequence joins TRBV6-1 and TRBJ2-1; D gene uncertain. CDR3 length equals 13 residues. V was trimmed by 7 bases and J by 6 bases, leaving 13 bases between them. Germline lookup yields CDR1 MNHNS and CDR2 SASEGT. The CDR3 sequence is CASMIAGFNEQFF. CDR3 DNA sequence: TGTGCCAGCATGATAGCTGGGTTCAATGAGCAGTTCTTC.

The chain employs TRBV5-1 and TRBJ1-2; D not certain. Germline CDR1 is SGHRS and CDR2 is YFSETQ. V lost 4 bases to trimming and J lost 7 bases, with 8 bases between them. This CDR3 is built from 11 residues. CDR3 sequence (DNA): TGCGCCAGCAGCGGGGTTGGTGGCTACACCTTC. Its translation: CASSGVGGYTF.

This clonotype was seen a few times. The V gene is TRBV4-2, the J gene TRBJ1-1; the D gene is possibly TRBD1 (6 bases). The CDR3 is made up of 16 amino acids. Trimming cost V 1 base and J 3 bases, with 15 bases left between them. Germline V gene sequence: CDR1 LGHNA, CDR2 YNFKEQ. CDR3 bases: TGTGCCAGCAGCCAAGGCTCAGGGGCCGCAGACACTGAAGCTTTCTTT. It codes for CASSQGSGAADTEAFF.

This clonotype was seen only a few times. The V call is TRBV5-6, the J call TRBJ2-1; D may be TRBD2 (6 bases). The CDR3 runs 15 residues. CDR1 is SGHDT and CDR2 is YYEEEE in the germline V gene. V was trimmed by 4 bases and J by 7 bases, leaving 18 bases between them. The CDR3 protein is CASSGGGPRPNEQFF. The CDR3 coding sequence is TGTGCCAGCAGCGGTGGAGGGCCAAGGCCGAATGAGCAGTTCTTC.

J is TRBJ2-2 and V is TRBV7-2, with no clear D. Germline CDR1 is SGHTA and CDR2 is FQGNSA. V shed 4 bases and J shed 3 bases, with 6 bases lying between them. This CDR3 region has 13 residues. The CDR3 coding sequence is TGTGCCAGCAGCTGGAGAGACACCGGGGAGCTGTTTTTT. Residues: CASSWRDTGELFF.

This clonotype has a handful of counts. V is TRBV9 and J is TRBJ2-7; a possible D gene is TRBD2 (6 bases). The CDR3 is 13 amino acids. The germline V gene encodes CDR1 SGDLS and CDR2 YYNGEE. V lost 8 bases, J lost 4 bases, and 16 bases lay in between. CDR3 region: CASSRASEYEQYF. Here the CDR3 DNA reads TGTGCCAGTAGTCGGGCTAGCGAATACGAGCAGTACTTC. The whole variable domain, filled in from reference TRBV9 and TRBJ2-7, reads DSGVTQTPKHLITATGQRVTLRCSPRSGDLSVYWYQQSLDQGLQFLIQYYNGEERAKGNILERFSAQQFPDLHSELNLSSLELGDSALYFCASSRASEYEQYFGPGTRLTVT.

In its sample, this clonotype was seen many times. The J gene is TRBJ2-1, the V gene TRBV20-1; D uncertain. The CDR3 consists of 10 residues. Germline CDR1 DFQATT, CDR2 SNEGSKA (reference sequence). Deletions cut 5 bases from V and 3 bases from J, with 2 bases between. CDR3 loop: CSAHYNEQFF. CDR3 DNA sequence: TGCAGTGCTCACTACAATGAGCAGTTCTTC.

The rearrangement joins TRBV29-1 to TRBJ2-7, with 7 bases aligning to TRBD1. Germline CDR1 reads SQVTM; CDR2 reads ANQGSEA. This CDR3 has 13 amino acids. With 3 bases clipped from V and 0 bases from J, the junction kept 2 bases outside the gene matches. In DNA, the CDR3 is TGCAGCGTTGAGGACAGGATCTCCTACGAGCAGTACTTC. As protein: CSVEDRISYEQYF.

The rearrangement uses TRBV6-4 and TRBJ1-2; a possible D gene is TRBD1 (5 bases). V was shortened by 9 bases and J by 3 bases, with 14 bases between the two germline ends. CDR3 size: 13 residues. Germline CDR1 is MRHNA and CDR2 is SNTAGT. The CDR3 bases are TGTGCCAGTGGGGGTTACGGTGACTATGGCTACACCTTC. Its translation: CASGGYGDYGYTF.

Concerning this clonotype itself: This may arise from a read error, as a much more abundant clone is one base away. The chain is built from TRBV27 and TRBJ2-5; 7 nucleotides agree with TRBD1. This CDR3 spans 14 amino acids. The junction had 8 bases not matched to a gene; V was cut back by 6 bases and J by 4 bases. CDR1 and CDR2 from the germline V gene are MNHEY and SMNVEV (reference sequence). This CDR3 reads CASSLLTGPETQYF. The CDR3 DNA follows: TGTGCCAGCAGCCTCCTGACAGGGCCAGAGACCCAGTACTTC.

This clonotype showed up many times. The V gene is TRBV4-3, the J gene TRBJ2-7; 14 positions agree with TRBD2. After removal of 4 bases from V and 7 bases from J, the junction contained 9 bases not matched to a gene. Germline V gene sequence: CDR1 LGHNA, CDR2 YSLEER. The CDR3 runs to 16 residues. The CDR3 region is CASSLRLAGGPGEQYF. CDR3 DNA sequence: TGCGCCAGCAGCCTGCGACTAGCGGGAGGGCCGGGTGAGCAGTACTTC.

This chain joins TRBV20-1 and TRBJ2-5; 12 nucleotides line up with TRBD1. Germline-derived CDR1 and CDR2 are DFQATT and SNEGSKA (reference sequence). This CDR3 contains 16 residues. J lost 2 bases, V lost 5 bases, and 9 bases had no gene match. The CDR3 DNA follows: TGCAGTGCTTCCGGGACAGGGGGCAGCGGGCAAGAGACCCAGTACTTC. This sequence encodes CSASGTGGSGQETQYF.

The chain is built from TRBV12-3 or TRBV12-4 and TRBJ1-4; 8 bases match TRBD1. The CDR3 is 14 residues long. The J segment lost 8 bases and the V segment lost 5 bases, leaving 7 bases of the junction unmatched. The CDR3: CASSPGTGGEKLFF. As DNA, the CDR3 is TGTGCCAGCAGTCCCGGGACAGGAGGCGAAAAACTGTTTTTT.

The rearrangement joins TRBV6-2 or TRBV6-3 to TRBJ2-7; D is unresolved. The CDR3 spans 14 residues. Trimming pared 6 bases from V and 3 bases from J, leaving 15 bases between. Germline CDR1 is MNHEY and CDR2 is SVGEGT. The CDR3 DNA reads as TGTGCCAGCAGCCCCCGGGTGGGGTACTACGAGCAGTACTTC. It is translated as CASSPRVGYYEQYF.

This clonotype turned up a few times. This sequence joins TRBV12-3 or TRBV12-4 and TRBJ2-5; 9 positions match TRBD2. The CDR3 has 13 residues. Germline trimming cut 6 bases from V and 5 bases from J; bases unmatched to any gene: 4. The CDR3 reads CASRVAGVETQYF. CDR3 coding DNA: TGTGCCAGCAGGGTAGCGGGAGTGGAGACCCAGTACTTC.

This clonotype was counted many times. The CDR3 sequence: CSVDIANEQFF. The CDR3 DNA reads TGCAGCGTTGATATAGCCAATGAGCAGTTCTTC. The V call is TRBV29-1, the J call TRBJ2-1, with D unclear. Germline V gives CDR1 SQVTM, CDR2 ANQGSEA. The CDR3 length is 11 residues. Trimming pared 3 bases from V and 6 bases from J, leaving 6 bases between.

Many counts were recorded for this clonotype. J is TRBJ2-7 and V is TRBV7-9; D possibly corresponds to TRBD2 (6 bases). V was clipped by 2 bases and J by 3 bases, with 14 bases between them. Looked up from germline, CDR1 is SEHNR and CDR2 is FQNEAQ (reference sequence). This CDR3 has 15 amino acids. The CDR3 nucleotides are TGTGCCAGCAGCTTAACCCTGGGACTTCACTACGAGCAGTACTTC. Translated, it gives CASSLTLGLHYEQYF.